This note documents a single TCR beta chain sequence. The PCR was carried out with 60 Vbeta primers and 13 Jbeta primers. TCRdb's table, derived via immunoSEQ multiplex PCR, lists solely in-frame clones and lacks some. The sample has about 200,000 clones; about 77% are singletons. The CDR3 consists of 14 residues. Germline values: CDR1 MRHNA, CDR2 SNTAGT. V was clipped by 4 bases and J by 3 bases; unmatched bases: 3. This sample is drawn from a study of cytomegalovirus exposure and HLA in healthy donors. The origin of this receptor is a woman in her twenties or thirties in good health and CMV-seronegative. The V gene is TRBV6-4, the J gene TRBJ2-1, with 7 positions matching TRBD2. Sequencing used PBMCs. Here the CDR3 DNA reads TGTGCCAGCAGTGCCAGCGGGGACTACAATGAGCAGTTCTTC. Translation: CASSASGDYNEQFF.